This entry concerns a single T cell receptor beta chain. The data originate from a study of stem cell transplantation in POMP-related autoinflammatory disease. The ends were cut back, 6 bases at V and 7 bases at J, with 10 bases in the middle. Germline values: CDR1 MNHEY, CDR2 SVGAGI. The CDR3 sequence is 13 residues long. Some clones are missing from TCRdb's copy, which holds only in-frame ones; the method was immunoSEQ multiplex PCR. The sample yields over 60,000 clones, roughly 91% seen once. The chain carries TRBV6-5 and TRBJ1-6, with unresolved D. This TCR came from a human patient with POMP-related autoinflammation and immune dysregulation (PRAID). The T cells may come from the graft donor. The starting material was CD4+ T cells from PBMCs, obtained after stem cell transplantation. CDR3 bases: TGTGCCAGCAGCTACCTTGGAAATTCACCCCTCCACTTT. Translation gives CASSYLGNSPLHF.